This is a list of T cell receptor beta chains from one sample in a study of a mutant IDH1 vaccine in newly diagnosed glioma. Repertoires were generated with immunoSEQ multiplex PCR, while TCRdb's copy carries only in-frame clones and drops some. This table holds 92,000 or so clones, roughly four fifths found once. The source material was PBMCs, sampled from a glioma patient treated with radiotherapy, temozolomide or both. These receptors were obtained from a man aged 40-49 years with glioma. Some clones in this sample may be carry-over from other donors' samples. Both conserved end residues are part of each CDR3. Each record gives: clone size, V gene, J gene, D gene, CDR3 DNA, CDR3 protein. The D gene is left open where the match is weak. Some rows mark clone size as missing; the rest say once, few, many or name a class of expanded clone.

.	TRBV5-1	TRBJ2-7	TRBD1	TGCGCCAGCAGCTTCACAGGGGTCCCCTACGAGCAGTACTTC	CASSFTGVPYEQYF
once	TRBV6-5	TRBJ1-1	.	TGTGCCAGCAGTTACGGACAGAACACTGAAGCTTTCTTT	CASSYGQNTEAFF
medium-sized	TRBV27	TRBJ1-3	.	TGTGCCAGCAGTTTTGGCAACACCATATATTTT	CASSFGNTIYF
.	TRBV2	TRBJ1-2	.	TGTGCCAGCAGTTACGACAGTTCCTATGGCTACACCTTC	CASSYDSSYGYTF
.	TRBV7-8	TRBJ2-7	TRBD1	TGTGCCAGCAGCCCCTCGACAGGGAAGATCTACGAGCAGTACTTC	CASSPSTGKIYEQYF
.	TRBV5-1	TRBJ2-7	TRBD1	TGCGCCAGCAGCTTCCGGGACAGGGGCGAGGAGCAGTACTTC	CASSFRDRGEEQYF
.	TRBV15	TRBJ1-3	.	TGTGCCACCAGCAGAGGACGGGAATCTGGAAACACCATATATTTT	CATSRGRESGNTIYF
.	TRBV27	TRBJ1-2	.	TGTGCCAGCAGTCCCGATGCAGGGCGAGGGGGCTACACCTTC	CASSPDAGRGGYTF
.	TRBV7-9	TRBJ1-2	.	TGTGCCAGCAGCCCCCTGGGGGGCCACTATGGCTACACCTTC	CASSPLGGHYGYTF
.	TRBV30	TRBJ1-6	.	TGTGCCTGGAGACAACCAGGCGGGGGCGACTATAATTCACCCCTCCACTTT	CAWRQPGGGDYNSPLHF
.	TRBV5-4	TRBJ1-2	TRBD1	TGTGCCAGCAGCTTGGGCGGACAGGGGTACTATGGCTACACCTTC	CASSLGGQGYYGYTF
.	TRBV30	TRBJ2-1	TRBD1	TGTGCCGGATCCTTAGGGGGCTTCTACAATGAGCAGTTCTTC	CAGSLGGFYNEQFF
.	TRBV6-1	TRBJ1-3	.	TGTGCCAGCAAAAGGGATATTAGCTCTGGAAACACCATATATTTT	CASKRDISSGNTIYF
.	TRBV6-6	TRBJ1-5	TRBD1	TGTGCCAGCAGTTACCGGACAGGGGATCAGCCCCAGCATTTT	CASSYRTGDQPQHF
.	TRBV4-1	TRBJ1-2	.	TGCGCCAGCAGCCAAGATTTCGAGGGGTACTATGGCTACACCTTC	CASSQDFEGYYGYTF
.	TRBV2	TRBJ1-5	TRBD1	TGTGCCAGCAGTCCCGACAGGGGTCAGCCCCAGCATTTT	CASSPDRGQPQHF
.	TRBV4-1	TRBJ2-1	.	TGCGCCAGCAGCATGAGGGGCAATGAGCAGTTCTTC	CASSMRGNEQFF
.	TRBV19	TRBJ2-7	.	TGTGCCAGTAGTATGACGTGGGGCGGCGAGCAGTACTTC	CASSMTWGGEQYF
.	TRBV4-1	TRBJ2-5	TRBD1	TGCGCCAGCAGCCACCGACCGGGACAGGGCGGAGAGACCCAGTACTTC	CASSHRPGQGGETQYF
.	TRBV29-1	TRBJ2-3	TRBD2	TGCAGCGTTGTTAGCGGGGGGGCCCTTACGCAGTATTTT	CSVVSGGALTQYF
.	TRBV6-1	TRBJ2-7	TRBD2	TGTGCCAGCAGTGATGAAAGCGGGGGGGGATCCTACGAGCAGTACTTC	CASSDESGGGSYEQYF
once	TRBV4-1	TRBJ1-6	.	TGCGCCAGCAGCCAAGACTCAGGGAGATCTAACTCACCCCTCCACTTT	CASSQDSGRSNSPLHF
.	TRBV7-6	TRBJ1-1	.	TGTGCCAGCAGCCCGGGGGAGTCCACTGAAGCTTTCTTT	CASSPGESTEAFF
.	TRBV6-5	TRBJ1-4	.	TGTGCCAGCAGTTACCGACAAGGGAATGAAAAACTGTTTTTT	CASSYRQGNEKLFF
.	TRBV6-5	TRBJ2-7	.	TGTGCCAGCAGTTATGACAGGAGGGGATCCTACGAGCAGTACTTC	CASSYDRRGSYEQYF
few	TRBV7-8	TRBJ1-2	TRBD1	TGTGCCAGCAGCTTAGATCCGACGGACAGGCTGGGCTACACCTTC	CASSLDPTDRLGYTF
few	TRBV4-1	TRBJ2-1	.	TGCGCCAGCAGCCATCTCAATGAGCAGTTCTTC	CASSHLNEQFF
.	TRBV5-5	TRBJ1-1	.	TGTGCCAGCAGCCTAAAGGGTAGCTCGAGCACTGAAGCTTTCTTT	CASSLKGSSSTEAFF
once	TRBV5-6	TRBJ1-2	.	TGTGCCAGCAGCCGGACCCACTATGGCTACACCTTC	CASSRTHYGYTF
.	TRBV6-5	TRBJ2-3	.	TGTGCCAGCAGTTCTCCTGGGCGGGGGCACACAGATACGCAGTATTTT	CASSSPGRGHTDTQYF
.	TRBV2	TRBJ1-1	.	TGTGCCAGCAGTCACGGACCATTCGGGCCTGAAGCTTTCTTT	CASSHGPFGPEAFF
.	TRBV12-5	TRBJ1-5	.	TGTGCTAGTGGCAATACTATGAATCAGCCCCAGCATTTT	CASGNTMNQPQHF
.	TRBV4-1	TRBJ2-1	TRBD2	TGCGCCAGCAGCCATCTAGCGGGGGGAGTCAATGAGCAGTTCTTC	CASSHLAGGVNEQFF
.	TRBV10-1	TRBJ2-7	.	TGCGCCAGCAGCCCCAGGACCTTGCAAGAGCAGTACTTC	CASSPRTLQEQYF
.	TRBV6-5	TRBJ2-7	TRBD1	TGTGCCAGCAGGCCACAGGGGGTGGGGGAGCAGTACTTC	CASRPQGVGEQYF
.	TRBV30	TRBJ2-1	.	TGTGCCTGGAGCCCAGGGAGCAATGAGCAGTTCTTC	CAWSPGSNEQFF
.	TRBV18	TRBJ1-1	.	TGTGCCAGCTCACCATGGGGGGGGAACACTGAAGCTTTCTTT	CASSPWGGNTEAFF
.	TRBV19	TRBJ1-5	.	TGTGCCAGTAGTAGAGTAAAGCGGGGGAATCAGCCCCAGCATTTT	CASSRVKRGNQPQHF
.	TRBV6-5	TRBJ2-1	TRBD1	TGTGCCAGCAGTTACTCGGGGACAGGGCAACCTTTCTTC	CASSYSGTGQPFF
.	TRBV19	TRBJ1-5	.	TGTGCCAGTAGTATAGCGACAAAAAGCAATCAGCCCCAGCATTTT	CASSIATKSNQPQHF
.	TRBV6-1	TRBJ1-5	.	TGTGCCAGCAGTTCGGGAGGGGTGGGCAATCAGCCCCAGCATTTT	CASSSGGVGNQPQHF
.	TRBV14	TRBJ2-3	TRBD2	TGTGCCAGCAGGTTAGCGGGGGTAGGCGATACGCAGTATTTT	CASRLAGVGDTQYF
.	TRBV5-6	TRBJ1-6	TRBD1	TGTGCCAGCAGCAACCGGGACAGGGGTTTTGGCTATAATTCACCCCTCCACTTT	CASSNRDRGFGYNSPLHF
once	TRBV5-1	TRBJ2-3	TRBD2	TGCGCCAGCAGCTTGGCCTCGGGGGGAGGGACAGATACGCAGTATTTT	CASSLASGGGTDTQYF
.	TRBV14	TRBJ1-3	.	TGTGCCAGCAGCCAAGTCAGGGGTACTGGAAACACCATATATTTT	CASSQVRGTGNTIYF
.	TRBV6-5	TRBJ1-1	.	TGTGCCAGCAGTTATTCCGGAACAGTGAACACTGAAGCTTTCTTT	CASSYSGTVNTEAFF